Listed here is a single T cell receptor (beta chain). This entry comes from a study of blood T cell repertoires in COVID-19. Across the whole study: Italy, Spain and the United States were the sources of the convalescent and acute COVID-19 samples. T cells, B-cell-depleted T cells, or PBMCs provided the cDNA or gDNA that served as material.

Authors' data handling: Amplification with reference gene primers provided the estimates of nucleated cell counts. Sequencing was performed with immunoSEQ multiplex PCR; in TCRdb, only in-frame clones are kept and a portion is missing. V, J and clone size are those of that table, while D and trimming were read from the DNA. The sample has approximately 430,000 clones, roughly 85% seen once. CDR1 and CDR2 from the germline V gene are MNHEY and SVGEGT. The ends lost 4 bases at V and 5 bases at J; junction bases unmatched: 3. CDR3 length: 15 amino acids. The chain combines TRBV6-2 or TRBV6-3 with TRBJ2-2, with 11 bases that match TRBD2. The source of this sequence is a woman aged 25 to 39 with active or convalescent COVID-19. The specimen sequenced was peripheral blood. The CDR3 nucleotides read TGTGCCAGCAGTTTACTAGCGGGGGCGACCGGGGAGCTGTTTTTT. This translates into CASSLLAGATGELFF.